The 19 T cell receptor beta chains below were found in one sample sequenced in a study of PD-L1 blockade in urothelial cancer. As to time point: peripheral blood 6 weeks after treatment start. Data came from immunoSEQ multiplex PCR; TCRdb stores just in-frame clones and leaves some out. Altogether around 45,000 clones are present, around 82% being singletons, with the ten largest covering approximately 15%. The sample in question was PBMCs, obtained around atezolizumab (anti-PD-L1) treatment. Receptors originate from a man in his sixties with urothelial cancer.

This clone was observed once. The chain has TRBV11-2 and TRBJ2-1; D is perhaps TRBD1 (6 bases). This CDR3 has 13 residues. Germline V gene lookup returns CDR1 SGHAT and CDR2 FQNNGV. V was trimmed by 5 bases and J by 4 bases, leaving 9 bases between them. CDR3 residues: CASSPRGYNEQFF. CDR3 nucleotide sequence: TGTGCCAGCAGCCCGAGGGGGTACAATGAGCAGTTCTTC.

The V and J genes are TRBV6-6 and TRBJ2-7; 10 positions agree with TRBD1. CDR3 length equals 15 residues. CDR1 and CDR2 from the germline V gene are MNHNY and SVGAGI (reference sequence). V shed 1 base and J 6 bases; nucleotides not matched to a gene: 6. Here the CDR3 reads CASSYWPGQGFEQYF. The CDR3 DNA reads as TGTGCCAGCAGTTACTGGCCGGGACAGGGGTTCGAGCAGTACTTC.

The genes are TRBV5-1 and TRBJ2-6, with 8 bases aligning to TRBD1. The junction had 10 bases not matched to a gene; V was cut back by 0 bases and J by 2 bases. The CDR3 length is 19 residues. Germline V lookup: CDR1 SGHRS, CDR2 YFSETQ. CDR3 region: CASSLGPIQTGAGANVLTF. In DNA, the CDR3 is TGCGCCAGCAGCTTGGGCCCTATCCAGACAGGGGCTGGGGCCAACGTCCTGACTTTC. The entire variable domain, with the rest obtained from reference TRBV5-1 and TRBJ2-6, is as follows: KAGVTQTPRYLIKTRGQQVTLSCSPISGHRSVSWYQQTPGQGLQFLFEYFSETQRNKGNFPGRFSGRQFSNSRSEMNVSTLELGDSALYLCASSLGPIQTGAGANVLTFGAGSRLTVL.

This chain connects TRBV7-9 to TRBJ2-5; TRBD1 matches 9 bases. Per germline, CDR1 SEHNR and CDR2 FQNEAQ (reference sequence). V lost 2 bases and J lost 1; bases outside the gene matches: 2. This CDR3 has 15 amino acids. In DNA, the CDR3 is TGTGCCAGCAGCTTATGGGACAGGGCCCAAGAGACCCAGTACTTC. It encodes CASSLWDRAQETQYF.

There are a few counts of this clone. The chain has TRBV30 and TRBJ2-3, with a weak D call TRBD2 (6 bases). The length of the CDR3 is 16 residues. Germline values: CDR1 GTSNPN, CDR2 SVGIG (reference sequence). V was shortened by 4 bases and J by 0 bases, with 17 bases between the two germline ends. The DNA of the CDR3 is TGTGCCTGGAAGGTAGGCGGGGCGATAAGCACAGATACGCAGTATTTT. Its translation is CAWKVGGAISTDTQYF.

The chain combines TRBV4-1 with TRBJ2-7, with 9 positions matching TRBD1. CDR3 size: 15 residues. V lost 4 bases, J lost 3 bases, and 7 bases stayed unmatched. The V gene's germline CDR1 is MGHRA and CDR2 YSYEKL. In DNA form, the CDR3 reads TGCGCCAGCAGCCCGCTAGGACAGGGGTACTACGAGCAGTACTTC. Translated, it gives CASSPLGQGYYEQYF.

This clone was seen just once. The chain has TRBV10-3 and TRBJ1-6; D gene unclear. Germline CDR1 ENHRY, CDR2 SYGVKD. This CDR3 region has 12 residues. Trimming removed 6 bases from V and 7 bases from J, with 7 bases in between. In DNA, the CDR3 is TGTGCCATCAGAGAACTCAATTCACCCCTCCACTTT. It codes for CAIRELNSPLHF.

This chain uses TRBV14 with TRBJ1-1; no clear D. Per germline, CDR1 SGHDN and CDR2 FVKESK. This CDR3 region has 13 residues. V gave up 5 bases and J gave up 6 bases, with 13 bases separating them. This CDR3 is CASSYELVAEAFF. For the CDR3, the DNA is TGTGCCAGCAGCTACGAACTGGTTGCTGAAGCTTTCTTT.

The chain combines TRBV25-1 with TRBJ2-1; no clear D. The germline V gene has CDR1 MGHDK and CDR2 SYGVNS. The CDR3 runs 13 residues. V was shortened by 6 bases and J by 0 bases, with 6 bases between the two germline ends. CDR3 in amino acids: CASRGSSYNEQFF. Written as DNA, the CDR3 is TGTGCCAGCAGGGGCAGCTCCTACAATGAGCAGTTCTTC.

The V gene is TRBV12-5, the J gene TRBJ2-1, with D uncertain. V lost 7 bases, J lost 2 bases, and 12 bases lay in between. The germline V gene has CDR1 LGHNT and CDR2 FRNRAP. The CDR3 covers 14 residues. CDR3: CASASPRAYNEQFF. The DNA of the CDR3 is TGTGCTAGTGCCTCCCCCCGGGCCTACAATGAGCAGTTCTTC. The variable domain in full, completed from reference TRBV12-5 and TRBJ2-1, reads DARVTQTPRHKVTEMGQEVTMRCQPILGHNTVFWYRQTMMQGLELLAYFRNRAPLDDSGMPKDRFSAEMPDATLATLKIQPSEPRDSAVYFCASASPRAYNEQFFGPGTRLTVL.

This clone appeared a few times. This rearrangement joins TRBV30 to TRBJ1-4; D possibly corresponds to TRBD1 (5 bases). The CDR3 sequence is 15 residues long. V lost 3 bases and J 0 bases, leaving 11 bases between the germline ends. Looked up from germline, CDR1 is GTSNPN and CDR2 is SVGIG (reference sequence). The CDR3 coding sequence is TGTGCCTGGAGGCGGGACTCAACAACTAATGAAAAACTGTTTTTT. Encoded protein: CAWRRDSTTNEKLFF.

The chain combines TRBV15 with TRBJ1-4, with TRBD1 identical over 9 bases. CDR3 length: 17 amino acids. Germline V lookup: CDR1 LNHNV, CDR2 YYDKDF (reference sequence). The V gene end was trimmed by 0 bases and the J gene end by 8 bases; junction bases not matched to a gene: 10. CDR3 nucleotide sequence: TGTGCCACCAGCAGAGATTCGCCGGGACAGGGTGGCGAAAAACTGTTTTTT. Encoded protein: CATSRDSPGQGGEKLFF.

This chain connects TRBV6-5 to TRBJ2-2, with D perhaps matching TRBD1 (5 bases). CDR1 MNHEY and CDR2 SVGAGI come from the germline V gene. The germline V and J ends were trimmed by 2 bases and 3 bases, with 10 bases remaining between them. The CDR3 totals 15 residues. CDR3 protein: CASSYQQGHTGELFF. For the CDR3, the DNA is TGTGCCAGCAGTTACCAGCAGGGCCACACCGGGGAGCTGTTTTTT.

The chain has TRBV18 and TRBJ2-1; D remains unclear. Trimming removed 9 bases at V and 4 bases at J, with 7 bases between. This CDR3 comprises 11 residues. Per germline, CDR1 KGHSH and CDR2 LQKENI. In nucleotides, the CDR3 is TGTGCCAGATACGGGTACAATGAGCAGTTCTTC. Translating gives CARYGYNEQFF.

The chain is built from TRBV7-2 and TRBJ2-2, with a possible D match to TRBD2 (5 bases). The germline V gene has CDR1 SGHTA and CDR2 FQGNSA. V lost 5 bases and J 6 bases, leaving 19 bases between the germline ends. This CDR3 is built from 16 residues. The CDR3 reads CASSPPRAGWAGELFF. CDR3 nucleotide sequence: TGTGCCAGCAGCCCGCCGCGGGCGGGTTGGGCCGGGGAGCTGTTTTTT. The full variable domain, rest sourced from reference TRBV7-2 and TRBJ2-2, is GAGVSQSPSNKVTEKGKDVELRCDPISGHTALYWYRQSLGQGLEFLIYFQGNSAPDKSGLPSDRFSAERTGGSVSTLTIQRTQQEDSAVYLCASSPPRAGWAGELFFGEGSRLTVL.

The chain uses TRBV5-1 and TRBJ2-5, with D possibly matching TRBD1 (6 bases). The CDR3 runs 19 residues. The V gene lost 3 bases and the J gene lost 2 bases, with 26 bases spanning the gap. Per the germline V gene, CDR1 is SGHRS and CDR2 is YFSETQ. This chain's CDR3 is CASSSDPDSSPFVQETQYF. As DNA, the CDR3 is TGCGCCAGCAGCTCAGACCCGGACAGCTCCCCTTTTGTACAAGAGACCCAGTACTTC.

The V and J genes are TRBV11-3 and TRBJ2-3; D call uncertain. V was shortened by 5 bases and J by 3 bases, with 9 bases between the two germline ends. Per the germline V gene, CDR1 is SGHNT and CDR2 is YENEEA. The CDR3 covers 13 residues. CDR3 sequence reads: CASSLSLTDTQYF. CDR3 in DNA: TGTGCCAGCAGCCTGTCCTTAACAGATACGCAGTATTTT.

The chain combines TRBV10-2 with TRBJ2-3, with a tentative D call TRBD2 (6 bases). This CDR3 has 16 amino acids. Germline V gene sequence: CDR1 WSHSY, CDR2 SAAADI. V lost 6 bases and J lost 1, with 17 bases in between. CDR3 amino acids: CASREGSGGGTDTQYF. CDR3 sequence (DNA): TGCGCCAGCAGGGAGGGCTCTGGCGGGGGCACAGATACGCAGTATTTT.

This clone has only a few counts. The chain links TRBV4-2 to TRBJ2-7, with 12 bases matching TRBD2. Germline CDR1 and CDR2: LGHNA and YNFKEQ. V dropped 0 bases and J dropped 7; count of bases not matched to a gene: 4. This CDR3 region has 15 residues. Here the CDR3 reads CASSQDSGLAGEQYF. The CDR3 bases are TGTGCCAGCAGCCAAGATTCAGGACTAGCGGGGGAGCAGTACTTC.